The 18 T cell receptor beta chains given below trace back to one sample, sequenced in a study of cytomegalovirus exposure and HLA in healthy donors. It was with 60 Vbeta and 13 Jbeta primers that the PCR ran. TCRdb keeps only in-frame clones here, not all; method: immunoSEQ multiplex PCR. The sample consists of under 170,000 clones, just under 65% of them appearing once. The sample consisted of PBMCs. These receptors all stem from a woman between 55 and 75 years old in good health and CMV-seropositive.

This chain joins TRBV18 and TRBJ2-5; TRBD2 is a possible D gene (6 bases). V was pared by 2 bases and J by 2 bases, with 12 bases between. CDR3 length: 15 residues. Germline assignment: CDR1 KGHSH and CDR2 LQKENI. As DNA, the CDR3 is TGTGCCAGCTCACCAGCGGGGATCCAACAAGAGACCCAGTACTTC. Protein: CASSPAGIQQETQYF.

This clone was picked up a small number of times. This chain connects TRBV6-5 to TRBJ2-1; 9 bases agree with TRBD2. V dropped 8 bases and J dropped 5; count of bases not matched to a gene: 10. This CDR3 is 15 amino acids long. Germline CDR1 is MNHEY and CDR2 is SVGAGI. This CDR3 reads CASGRSSGTNNEQFF. The CDR3 DNA follows: TGTGCCAGCGGTCGTTCTAGCGGGACAAACAATGAGCAGTTCTTC.

The DNA for the CDR3 is TGCGCCAGCAGCCACTATCAATGGCGCGGGAACTCTGGAAACACCATATATTTT. Amino acid sequence: CASSHYQWRGNSGNTIYF. The chain has TRBV4-3 and TRBJ1-3; D gene uncertain. The CDR3 spans 18 residues. V was pared by 3 bases and J by 0 bases, with 18 bases between. Germline CDR1 reads LGHNA; CDR2 reads YSLEER.

The V gene is TRBV9, the J gene TRBJ2-7; TRBD2 agrees at 8 bases. Germline CDR1 and CDR2: SGDLS and YYNGEE. The length of the CDR3 is 17 residues. With 4 bases clipped from V and 0 bases from J, the junction kept 12 bases outside the gene matches. In DNA form, the CDR3 reads TGTGCCAGCAGCCCCTTGTCGGGCGGGGGGTCCTCCTACGAGCAGTACTTC. Translated: CASSPLSGGGSSYEQYF. Full variable domain (rest looked up from reference TRBV9 and TRBJ2-7): DSGVTQTPKHLITATGQRVTLRCSPRSGDLSVYWYQQSLDQGLQFLIQYYNGEERAKGNILERFSAQQFPDLHSELNLSSLELGDSALYFCASSPLSGGGSSYEQYFGPGTRLTVT.

The chain is built from TRBV7-8 and TRBJ2-2; D uncertain. Germline loops: CDR1 SGHVS, CDR2 FQNEAQ. Trimming shortened V by 3 bases and J by 6 bases, and 5 bases separated the two germline ends. This CDR3 spans 12 amino acids. The CDR3 region has the DNA TGTGCCAGCAGCTTTCGTTCCGGGGAGCTGTTTTTT. Amino acid sequence: CASSFRSGELFF.

Remarks on this clone: The sample carries other DNA sequences with the same CDR3. The CDR3 here is CASRSTSQETQYF. The CDR3 coding sequence is TGTGCCAGTCGGTCGACTTCCCAAGAGACCCAGTACTTC. The chain is built from TRBV25-1 and TRBJ2-5, with D uncertain. The CDR3 sequence is 13 residues long. Deletions cut 9 bases from V and 1 base from J, with 12 bases between. Germline-derived CDR1 and CDR2 are MGHDK and SYGVNS.

This chain uses TRBV29-1 with TRBJ2-3; perhaps TRBD2 as D (5 bases). The CDR3 contains 12 residues. The germline V gene has CDR1 SQVTM and CDR2 ANQGSEA. V lost 4 bases and J lost 4, with 9 bases in between. CDR3 residues: CSVAEGADTQYF. In DNA, the CDR3 is TGCAGCGTTGCCGAGGGAGCAGATACGCAGTATTTT.

The chain combines TRBV19 with TRBJ2-1, with D possibly being TRBD2 (6 bases). This CDR3 region has 14 residues. V was trimmed by 5 bases and J by 8 bases, leaving 16 bases between them. Germline V gives CDR1 LNHDA, CDR2 SQIVND (reference sequence). This chain's CDR3 is CASSLLTRRDEQFF. The CDR3 DNA sequence: TGTGCCAGTAGTCTTTTGACTAGACGCGATGAGCAGTTCTTC.

CDR3 DNA: TGTGCCAGCAGTCGGGGGGCGTACTACGAGCAGTACTTC. This codes for CASSRGAYYEQYF. J is TRBJ2-7 and V is TRBV6-5; D possibly corresponds to TRBD2 (7 bases). The CDR3 spans 13 residues. V was cut by 5 bases and J by 3 bases, with 11 bases left in between. Germline-derived CDR1 and CDR2 are MNHEY and SVGAGI.

The V call is TRBV10-3, the J call TRBJ2-1, with TRBD1 identical over 9 bases. Germline CDR1 is ENHRY and CDR2 is SYGVKD. The CDR3 extends over 17 amino acids. The V gene end was trimmed by 11 bases and the J gene end by 7 bases; junction bases not matched to a gene: 21. The CDR3 DNA reads as TGTGCCTCGTGGGACAGGGTGGCGGAGCGGGAAGGGAATGAGCAGTTCTTC. It yields the protein CASWDRVAEREGNEQFF.

The chain carries TRBV28 and TRBJ1-1; D may be TRBD1 (6 bases). The germline V and J ends were trimmed by 6 bases and 2 bases, with 19 bases remaining between them. Germline CDR1 is MDHEN and CDR2 is SYDVKM. The CDR3 totals 16 residues. CDR3 nucleotide sequence: TGTGCCAGCAGATCTGGACAGCATACTCCCAACACTGAAGCTTTCTTT. Its protein product is CASRSGQHTPNTEAFF.

This clone was counted between two and nine times. This CDR3 is CASSFRGAGNTEAFF. In nucleotides, the CDR3 is TGTGCCAGCAGTTTTCGGGGGGCCGGGAACACTGAAGCTTTCTTT. V gene TRBV28 combines with J gene TRBJ1-1; TRBD1 is a possible D gene (6 bases). V lost 3 bases to trimming and J lost 1 base, with 12 bases between them. CDR1 and CDR2 (germline): MDHEN, SYDVKM. This CDR3 region has 15 residues.

In DNA, the CDR3 is TGTGCCAGCAGCGTAGATCCGGGAGTTAAATACAATGAGCAGTTCTTC. It is translated as CASSVDPGVKYNEQFF. The chain recombines TRBV9 with TRBJ2-1; D perhaps matches TRBD2 (6 bases). This CDR3 is 16 amino acids long. Trimming removed 0 bases from V and 4 bases from J, with 14 bases in between. Per germline, CDR1 SGDLS and CDR2 YYNGEE.

The chain couples TRBV28 to TRBJ1-5; D gene uncertain. The V and J ends lost 7 bases and 10 bases respectively, with 14 bases between them. Germline CDR1 MDHEN, CDR2 SYDVKM. The CDR3 has 12 amino acids. Here the CDR3 DNA reads TGTGCCAGCATTTTTGCAGGTGTCCCCCAGCATTTT. Translated, it gives CASIFAGVPQHF.

This clone turned up a few times. The chain recombines TRBV4-1 with TRBJ2-1; the match to TRBD2 covers 8 bases. J lost 8 bases, V lost 1 base, and 4 bases had no gene match. Germline assignment: CDR1 MGHRA and CDR2 YSYEKL. The length of the CDR3 is 14 residues. CDR3 DNA: TGCGCCAGCAGCCAAGGACTAGCGAGGGATGAGCAGTTCTTC. Protein: CASSQGLARDEQFF.

V gene TRBV18 combines with J gene TRBJ2-7; 13 positions match TRBD2. Germline trimming cut 3 bases from V and 2 bases from J; bases unmatched to any gene: 4. Per germline, CDR1 KGHSH and CDR2 LQKENI. The CDR3 length is 16 residues. Written as DNA, the CDR3 is TGTGCCAGCTCACCGCGGACTAGCGGGGGAACCTACGAGCAGTACTTC. The encoded protein is CASSPRTSGGTYEQYF.

The genes are TRBV18 and TRBJ2-1; 13 positions match TRBD2. J was trimmed by 4 bases and V by 3 bases; bases with no gene match: 0. In germline, CDR1 is KGHSH, CDR2 LQKENI. The CDR3 spans 15 residues. The CDR3 nucleotides are TGTGCCAGCTCACCGACTAGCGGGAGGTACAATGAGCAGTTCTTC. The encoded protein is CASSPTSGRYNEQFF.

The genes are TRBV2 and TRBJ2-7; D perhaps matches TRBD2 (6 bases). The CDR3 has 14 residues. Germline CDR1 SNHLY, CDR2 FYNNEI. V lost 4 bases, J lost 2 bases, and 12 bases lay in between. The CDR3 DNA reads as TGTGCCAGCAGTGGCGGGACTCTTCCCTACGAGCAGTACTTC. Translation gives CASSGGTLPYEQYF.